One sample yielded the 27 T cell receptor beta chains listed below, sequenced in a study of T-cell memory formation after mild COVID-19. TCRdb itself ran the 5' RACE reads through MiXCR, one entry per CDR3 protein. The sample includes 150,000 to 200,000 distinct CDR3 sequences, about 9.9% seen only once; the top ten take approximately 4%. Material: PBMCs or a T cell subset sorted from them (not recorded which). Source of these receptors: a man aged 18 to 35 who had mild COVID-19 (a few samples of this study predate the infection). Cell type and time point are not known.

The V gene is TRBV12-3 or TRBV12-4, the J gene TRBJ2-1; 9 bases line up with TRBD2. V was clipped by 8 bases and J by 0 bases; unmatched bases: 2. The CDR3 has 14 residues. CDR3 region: CASRAGGSYNEQFF. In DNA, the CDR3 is TGTGCCAGCCGAGCGGGGGGCTCCTACAATGAGCAGTTCTTC.

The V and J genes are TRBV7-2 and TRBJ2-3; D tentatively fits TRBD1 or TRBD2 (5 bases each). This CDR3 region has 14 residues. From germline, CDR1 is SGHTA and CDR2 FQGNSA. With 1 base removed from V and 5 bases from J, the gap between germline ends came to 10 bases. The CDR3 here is CASSLDGAVDTQYF. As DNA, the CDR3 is TGTGCCAGCAGCTTAGACGGGGCGGTAGATACGCAGTATTTT. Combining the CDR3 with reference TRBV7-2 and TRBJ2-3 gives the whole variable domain GAGVSQSPSNKVTEKGKDVELRCDPISGHTALYWYRQSLGQGLEFLIYFQGNSAPDKSGLPSDRFSAERTGGSVSTLTIQRTQQEDSAVYLCASSLDGAVDTQYFGPGTRLTVL.

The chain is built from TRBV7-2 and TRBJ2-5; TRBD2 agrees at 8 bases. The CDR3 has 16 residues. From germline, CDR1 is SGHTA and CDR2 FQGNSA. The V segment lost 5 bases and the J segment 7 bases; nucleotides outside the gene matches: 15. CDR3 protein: CASSKRTSSLEVTQYF. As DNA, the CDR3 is TGTGCCAGCAGCAAGAGGACTAGCTCCCTCGAGGTGACCCAGTACTTC.

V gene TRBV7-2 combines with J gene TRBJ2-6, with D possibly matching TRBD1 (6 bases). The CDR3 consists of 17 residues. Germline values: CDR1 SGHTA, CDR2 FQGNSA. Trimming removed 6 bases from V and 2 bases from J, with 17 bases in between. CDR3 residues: CASRELTGPAGANVLTF. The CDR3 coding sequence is TGTGCCAGCAGGGAACTTACAGGGCCGGCTGGGGCCAACGTCCTGACTTTC.

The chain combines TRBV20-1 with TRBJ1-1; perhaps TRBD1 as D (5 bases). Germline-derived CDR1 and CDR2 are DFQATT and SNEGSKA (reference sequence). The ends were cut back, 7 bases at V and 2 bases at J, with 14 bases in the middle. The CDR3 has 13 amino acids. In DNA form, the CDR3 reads TGCAGTGACTTAGACAGACTTAACACTGAAGCTTTCTTT. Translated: CSDLDRLNTEAFF.

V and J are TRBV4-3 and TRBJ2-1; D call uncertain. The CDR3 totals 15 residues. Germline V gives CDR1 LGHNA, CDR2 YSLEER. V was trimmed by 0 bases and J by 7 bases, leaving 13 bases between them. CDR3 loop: CASSQEGPPRNEQFF. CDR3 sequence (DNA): TGCGCCAGCAGCCAAGAGGGCCCACCGCGGAATGAGCAGTTCTTC.

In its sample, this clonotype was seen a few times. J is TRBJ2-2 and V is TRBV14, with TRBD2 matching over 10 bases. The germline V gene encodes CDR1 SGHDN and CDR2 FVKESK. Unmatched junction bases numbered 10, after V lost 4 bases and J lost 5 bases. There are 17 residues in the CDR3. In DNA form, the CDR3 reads TGTGCCAGCAGCCGGACTAGCGGAATGTGGGGAACCGGGGAGCTGTTTTTT. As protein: CASSRTSGMWGTGELFF.

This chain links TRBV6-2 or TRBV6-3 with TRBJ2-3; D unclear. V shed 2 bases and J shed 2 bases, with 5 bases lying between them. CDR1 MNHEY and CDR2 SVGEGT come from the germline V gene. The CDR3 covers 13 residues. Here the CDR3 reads CASSYPLTDTQYF. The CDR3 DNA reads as TGTGCCAGCAGTTACCCTCTCACAGATACGCAGTATTTT.

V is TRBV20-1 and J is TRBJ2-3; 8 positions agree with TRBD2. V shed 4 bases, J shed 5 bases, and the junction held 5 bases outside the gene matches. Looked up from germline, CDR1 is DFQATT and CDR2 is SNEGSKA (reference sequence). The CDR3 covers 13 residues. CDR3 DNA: TGCAGTGCTACTGAGCGGGGGCGAGATACGCAGTATTTT. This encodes CSATERGRDTQYF.

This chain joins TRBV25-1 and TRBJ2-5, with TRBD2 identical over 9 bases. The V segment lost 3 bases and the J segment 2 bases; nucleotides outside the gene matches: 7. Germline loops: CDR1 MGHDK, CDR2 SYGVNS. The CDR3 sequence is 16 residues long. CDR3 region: CASSDIQRGDQETQYF. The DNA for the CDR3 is TGTGCCAGCAGTGATATCCAGCGGGGGGATCAAGAGACCCAGTACTTC.

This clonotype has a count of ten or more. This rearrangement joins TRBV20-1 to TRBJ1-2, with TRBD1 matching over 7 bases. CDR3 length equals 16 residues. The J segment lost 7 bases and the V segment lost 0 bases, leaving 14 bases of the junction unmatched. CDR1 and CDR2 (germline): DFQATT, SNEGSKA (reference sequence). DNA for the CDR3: TGCAGTGCTAGAGATCTCGGACAGGCGCTGAAAGGTGGCTACACCTTC. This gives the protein CSARDLGQALKGGYTF.

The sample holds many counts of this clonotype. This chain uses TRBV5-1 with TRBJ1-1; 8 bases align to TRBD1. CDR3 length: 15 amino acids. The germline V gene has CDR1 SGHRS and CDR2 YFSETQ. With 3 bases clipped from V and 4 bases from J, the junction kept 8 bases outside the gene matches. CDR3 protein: CASSSSGQDGTEAFF. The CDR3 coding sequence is TGCGCCAGCAGCTCCTCGGGACAGGATGGCACTGAAGCTTTCTTT.

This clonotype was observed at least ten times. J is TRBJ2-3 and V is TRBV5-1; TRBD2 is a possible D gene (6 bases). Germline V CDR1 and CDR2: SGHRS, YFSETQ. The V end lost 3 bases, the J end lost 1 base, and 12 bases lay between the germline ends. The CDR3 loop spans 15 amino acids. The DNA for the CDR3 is TGCGCCAGCAGCTCAGGCACGGGGGGCACAGATACGCAGTATTTT. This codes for CASSSGTGGTDTQYF.

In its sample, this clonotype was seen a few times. CDR3 in amino acids: CASRDTGRATNEKLFF. The CDR3 DNA reads TGTGCCAGCAGAGACACGGGCCGTGCAACTAATGAAAAACTGTTTTTT. The rearrangement uses TRBV6-5 and TRBJ1-4, with D uncertain. V was trimmed by 6 bases and J by 0 bases, leaving 14 bases between them. From germline, CDR1 is MNHEY and CDR2 SVGAGI. The CDR3 is made up of 16 amino acids.

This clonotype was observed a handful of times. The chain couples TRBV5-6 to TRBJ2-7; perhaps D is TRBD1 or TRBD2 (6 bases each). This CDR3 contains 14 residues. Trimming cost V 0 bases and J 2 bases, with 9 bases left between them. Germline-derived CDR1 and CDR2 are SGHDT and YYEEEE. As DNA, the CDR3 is TGTGCCAGCAGCTTGGAAAGGGGGGCCTACGAGCAGTACTTC. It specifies CASSLERGAYEQYF. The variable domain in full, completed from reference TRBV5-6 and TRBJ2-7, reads DAGVTQSPTHLIKTRGQQVTLRCSPKSGHDTVSWYQQALGQGPQFIFQYYEEEERQRGNFPDRFSGHQFPNYSSELNVNALLLGDSALYLCASSLERGAYEQYFGPGTRLTVT.

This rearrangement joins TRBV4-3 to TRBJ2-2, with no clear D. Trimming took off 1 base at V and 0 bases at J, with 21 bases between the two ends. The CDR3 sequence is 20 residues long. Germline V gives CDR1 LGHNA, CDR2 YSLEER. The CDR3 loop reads CASSQVEYMTVNSNTGELFF. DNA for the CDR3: TGCGCCAGCAGCCAAGTTGAATATATGACGGTCAATTCGAACACCGGGGAGCTGTTTTTT.

DNA of the CDR3: TGTGCCAGCAGCAGACTAGCGGGGGGGAACACCGGGGAGCTGTTTTTT. Translating it yields CASSRLAGGNTGELFF. The chain uses TRBV7-6 and TRBJ2-2, with 13 bases fitting TRBD2. In germline, CDR1 is SGHVS, CDR2 FNYEAQ. V shed 5 bases and J 1 base; nucleotides not matched to a gene: 1. This CDR3 has 16 amino acids.

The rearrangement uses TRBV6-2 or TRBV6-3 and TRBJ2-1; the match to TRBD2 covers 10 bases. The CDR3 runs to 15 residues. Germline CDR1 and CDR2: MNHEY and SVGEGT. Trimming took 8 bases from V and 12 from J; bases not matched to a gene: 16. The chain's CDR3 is CASWSGGAISKVQFF. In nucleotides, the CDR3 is TGTGCCAGCTGGAGCGGGGGGGCGATTTCTAAAGTGCAGTTCTTC.

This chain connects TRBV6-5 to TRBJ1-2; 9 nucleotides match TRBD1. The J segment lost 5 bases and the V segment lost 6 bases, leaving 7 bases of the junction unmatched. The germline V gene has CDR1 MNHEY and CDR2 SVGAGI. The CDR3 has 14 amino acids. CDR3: CASRLGQGVYGYTF. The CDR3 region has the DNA TGTGCCAGCAGACTGGGACAGGGTGTATATGGCTACACCTTC.

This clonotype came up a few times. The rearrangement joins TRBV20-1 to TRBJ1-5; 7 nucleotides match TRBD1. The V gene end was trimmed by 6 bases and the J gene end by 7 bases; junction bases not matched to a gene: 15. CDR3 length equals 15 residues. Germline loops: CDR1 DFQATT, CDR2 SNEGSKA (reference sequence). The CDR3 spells CSAATGEGIRQPQHF. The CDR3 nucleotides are TGCAGTGCCGCCACAGGGGAGGGAATCAGACAGCCCCAGCATTTT.

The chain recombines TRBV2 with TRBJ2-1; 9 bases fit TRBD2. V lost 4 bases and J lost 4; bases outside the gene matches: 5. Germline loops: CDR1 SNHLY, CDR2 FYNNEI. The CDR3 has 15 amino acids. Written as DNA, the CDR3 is TGTGCCAGCAGTGTGGAGCGGGGGGCGTACAATGAGCAGTTCTTC. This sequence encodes CASSVERGAYNEQFF.

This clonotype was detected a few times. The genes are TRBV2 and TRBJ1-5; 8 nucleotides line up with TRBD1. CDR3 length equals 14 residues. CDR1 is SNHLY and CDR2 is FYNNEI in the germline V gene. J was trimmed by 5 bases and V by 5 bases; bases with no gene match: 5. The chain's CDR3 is CASSLQGADQPQHF. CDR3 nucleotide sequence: TGTGCCAGCAGTCTCCAGGGGGCCGATCAGCCCCAGCATTTT.

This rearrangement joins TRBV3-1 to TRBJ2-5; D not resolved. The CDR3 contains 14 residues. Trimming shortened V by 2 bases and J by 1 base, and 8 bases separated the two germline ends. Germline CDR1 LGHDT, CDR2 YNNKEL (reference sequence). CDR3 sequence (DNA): TGTGCCAGCAGCCAATCATGGGGCCAAGAGACCCAGTACTTC. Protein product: CASSQSWGQETQYF.

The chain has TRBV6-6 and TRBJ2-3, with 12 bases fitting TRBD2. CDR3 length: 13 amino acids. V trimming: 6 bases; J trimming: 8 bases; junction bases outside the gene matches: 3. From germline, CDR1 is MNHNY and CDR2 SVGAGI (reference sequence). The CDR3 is CASRLAGGGTQYF. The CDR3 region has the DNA TGTGCCAGCAGACTAGCGGGGGGAGGTACGCAGTATTTT.

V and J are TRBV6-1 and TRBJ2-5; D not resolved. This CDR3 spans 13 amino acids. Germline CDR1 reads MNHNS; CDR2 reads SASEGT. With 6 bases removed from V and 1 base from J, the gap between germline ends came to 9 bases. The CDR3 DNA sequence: TGTGCCAGCAGCCCCCGGGTCCAAGAGACCCAGTACTTC. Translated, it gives CASSPRVQETQYF.

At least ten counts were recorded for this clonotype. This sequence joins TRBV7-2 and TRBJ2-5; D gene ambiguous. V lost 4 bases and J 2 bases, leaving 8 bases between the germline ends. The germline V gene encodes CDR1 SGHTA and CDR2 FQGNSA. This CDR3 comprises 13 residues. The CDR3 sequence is CASSSRKQETQYF. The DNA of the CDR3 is TGTGCCAGCAGCTCCCGGAAGCAAGAGACCCAGTACTTC.

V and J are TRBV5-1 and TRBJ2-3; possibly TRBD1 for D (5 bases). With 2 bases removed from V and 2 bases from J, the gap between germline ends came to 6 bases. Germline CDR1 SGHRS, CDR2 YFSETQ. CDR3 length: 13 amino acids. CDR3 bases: TGCGCCAGCAGCTTACAGGACACAGATACGCAGTATTTT. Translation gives CASSLQDTDTQYF.